This T cell receptor beta chain was identified during a study of blood T cells in healthy people across ages. Study-level information: Capturing about one barcoded beta molecule per two T cells was achieved by template switching.

Combining a sample-barcoded 5' primer with a J-beta primer mix, a second PCR ran for roughly 6 to 12 cycles. Paired-end reads containing CDR3 totaled no fewer than 3 million for each sample. TCRdb re-analysed the 5' RACE reads in MiXCR, keeping a single row per CDR3 protein. The data contain around 780,000 distinct CDR3 sequences, approximately 60% of them singletons. Each sample yielded at least 6 micrograms of PBMC total RNA. CDR1 is SGHVS and CDR2 is FQNEAQ in the germline V gene. This CDR3 region has 15 residues. The chain recombines TRBV7-8 with TRBJ2-7; 8 bases are a match to TRBD2. TRBJ2-5 matches the DNA end more closely, so the J call is doubtful. Sequencing was carried out using blood. The sequence was collected from a man aged 35 to 55 in good health. The CDR3, as DNA: TGTGCCAGCAGCATAACAGCGGGGGCCAGAGAGACCCAGTACTTC. This translates into CASSITAGARETQYF.